This T cell receptor beta chain was retrieved from a study of OX40 agonist ivuxolimab in advanced cancers. The CDR3 is 19 amino acids. Germline V gene data show CDR1 as MDHEN and CDR2 as SYDVKM. Trimming shortened V by 8 bases and J by 4 bases, and 30 bases separated the two germline ends. This clone was detected only a few times. Libraries were prepared by immunoSEQ multiplex PCR; TCRdb keeps only in-frame clonotypes and omits some of them. Of some 57,000 clones in the sample, roughly 90% were seen once. The sequencing used CD4+ or CD8+ T cells sorted from blood, collected in a trial of the OX40 agonist ivuxolimab. The TCR originated in an adult with an advanced solid tumor such as melanoma, head and neck, liver or kidney cancer. The chain is built from TRBV28 and TRBJ2-1, with TRBD2 as a possible D gene (8 bases). CDR3 residues: CASLQGRTSSFPAYNEQFF. The CDR3 coding sequence is TGTGCCAGCCTACAGGGGAGGACTAGCTCATTTCCAGCATACAATGAGCAGTTCTTC.